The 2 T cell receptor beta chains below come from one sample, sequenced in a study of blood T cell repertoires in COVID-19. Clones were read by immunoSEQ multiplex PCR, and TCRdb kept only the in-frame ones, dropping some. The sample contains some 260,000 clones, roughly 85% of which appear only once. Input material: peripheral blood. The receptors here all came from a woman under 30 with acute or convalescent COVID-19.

The CDR3 region is CASMSGSMTDTQYF. The CDR3 DNA reads as TGCGCCAGCATGAGCGGGAGCATGACAGATACGCAGTATTTT. The rearrangement links TRBV5-1 to TRBJ2-3, with 8 bases fitting TRBD2. V lost 6 bases and J lost 3; bases outside the gene matches: 6. The CDR3 is 14 residues long. CDR1 SGHRS and CDR2 YFSETQ come from the germline V gene.

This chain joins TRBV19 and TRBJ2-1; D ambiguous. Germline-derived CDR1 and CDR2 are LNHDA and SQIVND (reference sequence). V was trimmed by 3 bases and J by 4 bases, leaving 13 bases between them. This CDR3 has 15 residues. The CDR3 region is CASSISQSRYNEQFF. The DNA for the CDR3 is TGTGCCAGTAGTATTTCACAGTCCAGGTACAATGAGCAGTTCTTC.